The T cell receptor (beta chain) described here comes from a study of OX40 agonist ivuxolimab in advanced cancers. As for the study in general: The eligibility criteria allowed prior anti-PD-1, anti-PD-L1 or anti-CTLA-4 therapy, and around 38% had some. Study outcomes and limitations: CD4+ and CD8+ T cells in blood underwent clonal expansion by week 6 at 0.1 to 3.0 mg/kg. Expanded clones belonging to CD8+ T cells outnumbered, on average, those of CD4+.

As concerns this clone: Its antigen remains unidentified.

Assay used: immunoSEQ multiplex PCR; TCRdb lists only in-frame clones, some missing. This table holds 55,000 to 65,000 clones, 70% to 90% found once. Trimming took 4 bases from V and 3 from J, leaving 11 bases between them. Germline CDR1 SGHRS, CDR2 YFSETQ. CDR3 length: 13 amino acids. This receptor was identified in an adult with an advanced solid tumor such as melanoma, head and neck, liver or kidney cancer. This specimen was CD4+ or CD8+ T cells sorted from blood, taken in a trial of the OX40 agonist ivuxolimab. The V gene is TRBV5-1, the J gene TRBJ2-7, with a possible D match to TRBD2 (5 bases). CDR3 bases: TGCGCCAGCAGCCTTCGAGGACTCTACGAGCAGTACTTC. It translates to CASSLRGLYEQYF.